This T cell receptor beta chain was documented in a study of cytomegalovirus exposure and HLA in healthy donors. For the study at large: A later analysis reported the roughly 120 validation repertoires used the same platform as the 500 to 800 first-cohort repertoires.

Germline V CDR1 and CDR2: SEHNR, FQNEAQ (reference sequence). The CDR3 spans 19 residues. V gave up 1 base and J gave up 0 bases; unmatched junction bases: 10. TCRdb's table, derived via immunoSEQ multiplex PCR, lists solely in-frame clones and lacks some. This table has about 360,000 clones, just over 85% appearing once. Sequenced: PBMCs. V is TRBV7-9 and J is TRBJ1-4, with 8 positions matching TRBD1. The clonotype comes from a woman younger than 35 in good health and CMV-seronegative. The chain's CDR3 is CASSLGLQGGGPTNEKLFF. As DNA, the CDR3 is TGTGCCAGCAGCTTAGGCCTACAGGGGGGTGGTCCAACTAATGAAAAACTGTTTTTT.